This T cell receptor (beta chain) appears in the sequencing data of a study of T cells in Graves' hyperthyroidism and ophthalmopathy. This clonotype was observed at least ten times. It was considered stable Graves' hyperthyroidism when ophthalmopathy did not progress within 18 months. Diagnoses were established using clinical symptoms, serum thyroxine and TRAb, thyroid ultrasound and orbital computed tomography. This CDR3 is 15 amino acids long. With 4 bases clipped from V and 7 bases from J, the junction kept 3 bases outside the gene matches. From germline, CDR1 is MNHEY and CDR2 SMNVEV (reference sequence). From RNA transcripts, TCR beta CDR3 regions were amplified. The primer set for the first-round RT-PCR of the TCR CDR3 was HTBI. MiXCR, applied by TCRdb to the multiplex PCR reads, yields one record per CDR3 protein. The sample lists about 690,000 distinct CDR3 sequences, 17% seen once, with 15% to 19% in the top ten.

The sequence was obtained from a man in his fifties or sixties with Graves' hyperthyroidism. This chain links TRBV27 with TRBJ2-1, with 14 bases lining up with TRBD2. Source material: blood. CDR3 nucleotides: TGTGCCAGCAGTTGGGGGACTAGCGGGAGAAATGAGCAGTTCTTC. Its translation is CASSWGTSGRNEQFF.